A single sample is the source of the 21 T cell receptor beta chains below, sequenced in a study of blood T cell repertoires in COVID-19. Produced via immunoSEQ multiplex PCR; TCRdb's table is partial and in-frame only. The sample records about 140,000 clones, roughly 80% being singletons. The specimen sequenced was PBMCs or T cells enriched from blood (not recorded which). The receptors originated from a man aged 35 to 55 with acute COVID-19.

The chain carries TRBV4-1 and TRBJ2-7, with 7 bases aligning to TRBD2. J gave up 2 bases and V 4 bases, and 11 bases lay outside the gene matches. In germline, CDR1 is MGHRA, CDR2 YSYEKL. The CDR3 sequence is 16 residues long. CDR3 bases: TGCGCCAGCAGCCCCAGACTGGGCGGGGGAACCTACGAGCAGTACTTC. It is translated as CASSPRLGGGTYEQYF.

This clone showed up just once. This chain links TRBV14 with TRBJ2-1; possibly TRBD1 for D (6 bases). CDR3 length equals 16 residues. With 6 bases removed from V and 2 bases from J, the gap between germline ends came to 17 bases. From germline, CDR1 is SGHDN and CDR2 FVKESK. The CDR3 bases are TGTGCCAGCAGTTCAGGGGAGTCCCTGACCTACAATGAGCAGTTCTTC. The encoded protein is CASSSGESLTYNEQFF.

Points on this clone: An end of the junction does not agree with germline; a read error may underlie this. This sample includes further DNA sequences coding for the same CDR3. This rearrangement joins TRBV9 to TRBJ2-1; 7 bases map to TRBD2. This CDR3 comprises 14 residues. The germline V gene encodes CDR1 SGDLS and CDR2 YYNGEE. The CDR3 is CASSEGLPYNEQFF. In DNA form, the CDR3 reads TGTGCCAGTAGCGAGGGACTACCCTACAATGAGCAGTTCTTC. Full variable domain (rest looked up from reference TRBV9 and TRBJ2-1): DSGVTQTPKHLITATGQRVTLRCSPRSGDLSVYWYQQSLDQGLQFLIQYYNGEERAKGNILERFSAQQFPDLHSELNLSSLELGDSALYFCASSEGLPYNEQFFGPGTRLTVL.

V usage is TRBV5-1 and J usage is TRBJ2-1; a weak D match, TRBD2 (7 bases). The ends were cut back, 4 bases at V and 8 bases at J, with 13 bases in the middle. The CDR3 covers 13 residues. CDR1 and CDR2 (germline): SGHRS, YFSETQ. The CDR3 here is CASSLGAGDEQFF. The CDR3 DNA reads TGCGCCAGCAGCCTGGGGGCGGGGGATGAGCAGTTCTTC.

V gene TRBV7-7 combines with J gene TRBJ2-5; 8 nucleotides line up with TRBD1. From germline, CDR1 is SSHAT and CDR2 FNYEAQ (reference sequence). The CDR3 is 15 residues long. Unmatched junction bases numbered 8, after V lost 5 bases and J lost 3 bases. CDR3 sequence: CASSPDRGSKETQYF. The CDR3 DNA follows: TGTGCCAGCAGCCCCGACAGGGGATCAAAAGAGACCCAGTACTTC.

The chain carries TRBV30 and TRBJ1-3, with TRBD1 as a possible D gene (6 bases). Between the trimmed V and J ends, which lost 4 bases and 4 bases, there was a span of 17 bases. The germline CDR1 and CDR2 sequences are GTSNPN and SVGIG (reference sequence). The CDR3 has 15 amino acids. Here the CDR3 DNA reads TGTGCCTGGACCCAAGGGGGGGGAGAAGGAAACACCATATATTTT. It translates to CAWTQGGGEGNTIYF.

CDR3 region: CASSKGQPNTGELFF. CDR3 in DNA: TGTGCCAGCAGCAAGGGACAGCCGAACACCGGGGAGCTGTTTTTT. This chain joins TRBV5-4 and TRBJ2-2; 7 bases are shared with TRBD1. V was pared by 4 bases and J by 0 bases, with 3 bases of the junction left unmatched. From germline, CDR1 is SGHNT and CDR2 YYREEE (reference sequence). This CDR3 comprises 15 residues. The full variable domain, completed using reference TRBV5-4 and TRBJ2-2, is ETGVTQSPTHLIKTRGQQVTLRCSSQSGHNTVSWYQQALGQGPQFIFQYYREEENGRGNFPPRFSGLQFPNYSSELNVNALELDDSALYLCASSKGQPNTGELFFGEGSRLTVL.

This clone has just one count. The chain couples TRBV28 to TRBJ1-3; D gene ambiguous. Looked up from germline, CDR1 is MDHEN and CDR2 is SYDVKM. The CDR3 covers 15 residues. With 5 bases removed from V and 0 bases from J, the gap between germline ends came to 11 bases. The CDR3 sequence: CASSPGVDSGNTIYF. CDR3 in DNA: TGTGCCAGCAGTCCCGGAGTCGACTCTGGAAACACCATATATTTT. Drawing the rest from reference TRBV28 and TRBJ1-3, the complete variable domain is DVKVTQSSRYLVKRTGEKVFLECVQDMDHENMFWYRQDPGLGLRLIYFSYDVKMKEKGDIPEGYSVSREKKERFSLILESASTNQTSMYLCASSPGVDSGNTIYFGEGSWLTVV.

The rearrangement links TRBV7-2 to TRBJ2-5; the match to TRBD2 covers 9 bases. Germline CDR1 SGHTA, CDR2 FQGNSA. Trimming cost V 6 bases and J 5 bases; bases outside gene matches: 10. The CDR3 loop spans 15 amino acids. CDR3 sequence (DNA): TGTGCCAGCAGACTCCTAGCGGGACGGGGGGAGACCCAGTACTTC. It specifies CASRLLAGRGETQYF.

V is TRBV28 and J is TRBJ1-4; a possible D gene is TRBD1 (6 bases). Germline CDR1 is MDHEN and CDR2 is SYDVKM. V lost 2 bases to trimming and J lost 6 bases, with 16 bases between them. The CDR3 has 16 residues. CDR3 sequence: CASSLVPQGRYEKLFF. The CDR3 DNA reads as TGTGCCAGCAGTTTAGTGCCCCAGGGGCGGTATGAAAAACTGTTTTTT.

This clone was seen a single time. The chain couples TRBV7-2 to TRBJ2-3; D unclear. Germline CDR1 reads SGHTA; CDR2 reads FQGNSA. This CDR3 contains 14 residues. V was trimmed by 0 bases and J by 2 bases, leaving 6 bases between them. The chain's CDR3 is CASSLASATDTQYF. The CDR3 coding sequence is TGTGCCAGCAGCTTAGCGAGTGCCACAGATACGCAGTATTTT.

The J gene is TRBJ1-2, the V gene TRBV27; D is unclear. V lost 2 bases to trimming and J lost 5 bases, with 15 bases between them. There are 15 residues in the CDR3. The germline gives CDR1 MNHEY, CDR2 SMNVEV (reference sequence). CDR3 coding DNA: TGTGCCAGCAGTTTAGATTGGACTGGAGATTATGGCTACACCTTC. Translated: CASSLDWTGDYGYTF.

This chain uses TRBV28 with TRBJ2-3; D unresolved. The CDR3 has 12 amino acids. Germline loops: CDR1 MDHEN, CDR2 SYDVKM. Trimming cost V 6 bases and J 2 bases, with 6 bases left between them. The CDR3 is CASSPFTDTQYF. The CDR3 DNA reads TGTGCCAGCAGCCCTTTCACAGATACGCAGTATTTT.

This rearrangement joins TRBV28 to TRBJ2-1; 8 nucleotides match TRBD1. Germline V gene sequence: CDR1 MDHEN, CDR2 SYDVKM. V lost 2 bases to trimming and J lost 2 bases; unmatched junction nucleotides: 5. This CDR3 is 16 amino acids long. The chain's CDR3 is CASSLVGQGPYNEQFF. As DNA, the CDR3 is TGTGCCAGCAGTTTAGTCGGACAGGGTCCCTACAATGAGCAGTTCTTC.

V gene TRBV28 combines with J gene TRBJ2-3; TRBD1 agrees at 8 bases. The CDR3 contains 16 residues. Germline V CDR1 and CDR2: MDHEN, SYDVKM. V shed 7 bases, J shed 1 base, and the junction held 10 bases outside the gene matches. CDR3 amino acids: CASTQPQGAGTDTQYF. CDR3 in DNA: TGTGCCAGCACCCAGCCGCAGGGGGCGGGCACAGATACGCAGTATTTT. Full variable domain (outside the CDR3, taken from reference TRBV28 and TRBJ2-3): DVKVTQSSRYLVKRTGEKVFLECVQDMDHENMFWYRQDPGLGLRLIYFSYDVKMKEKGDIPEGYSVSREKKERFSLILESASTNQTSMYLCASTQPQGAGTDTQYFGPGTRLTVL.

This rearrangement joins TRBV5-1 to TRBJ2-2; D is possibly TRBD2 (6 bases). This CDR3 is built from 12 residues. Germline V gene data show CDR1 as SGHRS and CDR2 as YFSETQ. V lost 4 bases, J lost 9 bases, and 10 bases lay in between. Written as DNA, the CDR3 is TGCGCCAGCAGCCCGGGGGTGCGGGAGCTGTTTTTT. It encodes CASSPGVRELFF.

V gene TRBV4-3 combines with J gene TRBJ2-1; possibly TRBD2 for D (5 bases). This CDR3 has 12 residues. Trimming removed 1 base from V and 7 bases from J, with 5 bases in between. CDR1 and CDR2 from the germline V gene are LGHNA and YSLEER. This chain's CDR3 is CASSQGRNEQFF. The CDR3 coding sequence is TGCGCCAGCAGCCAAGGGAGGAATGAGCAGTTCTTC.

This clone was detected only once. The rearrangement joins TRBV7-9 to TRBJ2-3; D gene unclear. Per the germline V gene, CDR1 is SEHNR and CDR2 is FQNEAQ (reference sequence). The CDR3 contains 11 residues. V lost 10 bases and J lost 3, with 8 bases in between. DNA of the CDR3: TGTGCCACCCCCAGTACAGATACGCAGTATTTT. The encoded protein is CATPSTDTQYF.

The chain's CDR3 is CSVRVDTQYF. CDR3 DNA sequence: TGCAGCGTGAGGGTGGATACGCAGTATTTT. The rearrangement links TRBV29-1 to TRBJ2-3; the D gene is possibly TRBD2 (5 bases). Germline assignment: CDR1 SQVTM and CDR2 ANQGSEA. V was pared by 6 bases and J by 6 bases, with 7 bases between. CDR3 size: 10 residues.

The table lists this clone with a few counts. This chain links TRBV7-2 with TRBJ1-6; tentatively, D is TRBD1 (5 bases). The ends were cut back, 4 bases at V and 8 bases at J, with 15 bases in the middle. Germline values: CDR1 SGHTA, CDR2 FQGNSA. The CDR3 is 15 residues long. The CDR3 region is CASSSGRGEDSPLHF. The CDR3 nucleotides read TGTGCCAGCAGCTCTGGGAGGGGCGAGGATTCACCCCTCCACTTT.

The chain employs TRBV9 and TRBJ1-5, with TRBD1 matching over 11 bases. J lost 4 bases, V lost 4 bases, and 4 bases had no gene match. This CDR3 comprises 15 residues. Germline V gene data show CDR1 as SGDLS and CDR2 as YYNGEE. The CDR3 coding sequence is TGTGCCAGCAGCATAGGGACAGGGGGGAATCAGCCCCAGCATTTT. This codes for CASSIGTGGNQPQHF.